Below are 10 T cell receptor beta chains sequenced from a single sample in a study of blood T cell repertoires in COVID-19 (dated by TCRdb to the early 2020s). The library was made by the immunoSEQ multiplex PCR assay. The table was pulled from immuneACCESS by TCRdb, which kept in-frame rearrangements only. Such tables lose some clones; where checked, under half of the loss comes from unresolved V genes, and the rest has no known cause. In this sample the table shows approximately 270,000 clones, 80% to 90% of which occur a single time. Over 1.2% of the sample belongs to the ten largest clones. Sequenced input: peripheral blood. All receptors derive from a man older than 75 with acute or convalescent COVID-19.

The V call is TRBV6-5, the J call TRBJ1-5; TRBD1 matches 9 bases. Germline V gene lookup returns CDR1 MNHEY and CDR2 SVGAGI. V lost 5 bases to trimming and J lost 8 bases; unmatched junction nucleotides: 10. The CDR3 loop spans 15 amino acids. The DNA of the CDR3 is TGTGCCAGCAGTCCTCTGGGGACAGGGAATAAGCCCCAGCATTTT. Protein: CASSPLGTGNKPQHF.

V is TRBV9 and J is TRBJ2-3, with 10 bases lining up with TRBD1. The CDR3 length is 16 residues. V shed 3 bases, J shed 1 base, and the junction held 5 bases outside the gene matches. Germline V gene lookup returns CDR1 SGDLS and CDR2 YYNGEE. CDR3 sequence: CASSAGQGWGTDTQYF. CDR3 coding DNA: TGTGCCAGCAGCGCGGGACAGGGGTGGGGCACAGATACGCAGTATTTT.

The V and J genes are TRBV7-9 and TRBJ2-1, with D perhaps matching TRBD2 (6 bases). The V end was cut by 1 base, the J end by 0 bases, with 10 bases between. This CDR3 has 16 amino acids. Germline CDR1 is SEHNR and CDR2 is FQNEAQ (reference sequence). The CDR3 bases are TGTGCCAGCAGCTTAGGGCGCGGGACCTCCTACAATGAGCAGTTCTTC. Translation gives CASSLGRGTSYNEQFF.

The gene calls are TRBV6-2 or TRBV6-3 and TRBJ2-5; 11 positions match TRBD2. V dropped 6 bases and J dropped 1; count of bases not matched to a gene: 7. Germline values: CDR1 MNHEY, CDR2 SVGEGT. CDR3 length equals 16 residues. CDR3 sequence (DNA): TGTGCCAGCAGCCGCGGACTAGCGGGCCGCCAAGAGACCCAGTACTTC. Its protein is CASSRGLAGRQETQYF.

The chain uses TRBV7-8 and TRBJ2-1; 7 bases map to TRBD1. Unmatched junction bases numbered 5, after V lost 3 bases and J lost 3 bases. The CDR3 is 15 amino acids. Germline-derived CDR1 and CDR2 are SGHVS and FQNEAQ. For the CDR3, the DNA is TGTGCCAGCAGCTTGCGACAGGGACGCTACAATGAGCAGTTCTTC. Protein product: CASSLRQGRYNEQFF.

On this clone: The junction differs from germline at one of its ends, possibly a read error. V and J are TRBV5-6 and TRBJ2-7, with 7 bases lining up with TRBD2. Germline loops: CDR1 SGHDT, CDR2 YYEEEE. The CDR3 runs 12 residues. The CDR3 here is CASSLGLAVKNF. CDR3 coding DNA: TGTGCCAGCAGCTTGGGTCTAGCGGTGAAGAACTTC.

The rearrangement uses TRBV5-4 and TRBJ1-2; 9 nucleotides agree with TRBD1. The CDR3 runs to 16 residues. Germline values: CDR1 SGHNT, CDR2 YYREEE (reference sequence). With 4 bases clipped from V and 0 bases from J, the junction kept 7 bases outside the gene matches. Here the CDR3 DNA reads TGTGCCAGCAGCACCCCGGACAGGGGAGCTAACTATGGCTACACCTTC. The encoded protein is CASSTPDRGANYGYTF.

Turning to this clone: Mismatch with germline at one junction end may stem from a read error. The chain carries TRBV12-3 or TRBV12-4 and TRBJ1-1, with D maybe TRBD1 (6 bases). The CDR3 contains 12 residues. CDR3 bases: TGTACCAGCAGCCCGAGGACAGCTGAAGCTTTCTTT. It specifies CTSSPRTAEAFF.

The V and J genes are TRBV5-1 and TRBJ2-5, with 7 bases that match TRBD1. In germline, CDR1 is SGHRS, CDR2 YFSETQ. V was clipped by 3 bases and J by 2 bases; unmatched bases: 7. CDR3 length: 15 amino acids. The CDR3 region has the DNA TGCGCCAGCAGCTCCCGACAGGGTCGGCAAGAGACCCAGTACTTC. As protein: CASSSRQGRQETQYF. Drawing the rest from reference TRBV5-1 and TRBJ2-5, the complete variable domain is KAGVTQTPRYLIKTRGQQVTLSCSPISGHRSVSWYQQTPGQGLQFLFEYFSETQRNKGNFPGRFSGRQFSNSRSEMNVSTLELGDSALYLCASSSRQGRQETQYFGPGTRLLVL.

V is TRBV9 and J is TRBJ2-2; 10 nucleotides match TRBD1. Per the germline V gene, CDR1 is SGDLS and CDR2 is YYNGEE. Trimming removed 3 bases from V and 5 bases from J; junction bases left unmatched: 10. CDR3 length equals 17 residues. The CDR3 spells CASSAGWGQGSTGELFF. Written as DNA, the CDR3 is TGTGCCAGCAGCGCGGGTTGGGGACAGGGGTCGACCGGGGAGCTGTTTTTT.